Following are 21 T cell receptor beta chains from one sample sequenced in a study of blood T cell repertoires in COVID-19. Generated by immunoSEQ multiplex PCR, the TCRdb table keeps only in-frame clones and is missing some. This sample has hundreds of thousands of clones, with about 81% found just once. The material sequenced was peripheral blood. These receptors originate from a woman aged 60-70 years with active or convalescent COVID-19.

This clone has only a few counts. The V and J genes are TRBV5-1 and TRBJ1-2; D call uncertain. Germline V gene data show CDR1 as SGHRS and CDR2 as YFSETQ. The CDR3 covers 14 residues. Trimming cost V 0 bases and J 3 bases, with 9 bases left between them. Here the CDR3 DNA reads TGCGCCAGCAGCTTGGCGGGTTTGGACTATGGCTACACCTTC. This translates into CASSLAGLDYGYTF.

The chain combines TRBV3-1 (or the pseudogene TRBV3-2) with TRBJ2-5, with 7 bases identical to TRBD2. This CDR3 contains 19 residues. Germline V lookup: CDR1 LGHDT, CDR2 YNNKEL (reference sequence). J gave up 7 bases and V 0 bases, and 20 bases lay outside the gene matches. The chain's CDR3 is CASSQDIGGGDWMVGTQYF. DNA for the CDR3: TGTGCCAGCAGCCAAGATATTGGTGGGGGGGACTGGATGGTCGGGACCCAGTACTTC.

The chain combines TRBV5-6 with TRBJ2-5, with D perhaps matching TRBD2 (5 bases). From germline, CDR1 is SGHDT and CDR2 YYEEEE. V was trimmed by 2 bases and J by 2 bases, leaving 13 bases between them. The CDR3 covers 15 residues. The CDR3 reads CASSFVGVGQETQYF. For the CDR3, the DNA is TGTGCCAGCAGCTTTGTGGGAGTCGGGCAAGAGACCCAGTACTTC.

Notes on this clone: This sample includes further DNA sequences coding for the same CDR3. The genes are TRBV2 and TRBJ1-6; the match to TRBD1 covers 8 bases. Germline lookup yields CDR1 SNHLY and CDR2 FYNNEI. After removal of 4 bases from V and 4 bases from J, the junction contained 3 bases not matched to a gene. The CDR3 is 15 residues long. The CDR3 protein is CASSGQGKYNSPLHF. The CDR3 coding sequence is TGTGCCAGCAGTGGACAGGGGAAATATAATTCACCCCTCCACTTT.

CDR3 in amino acids: CASSLAGVDSNQPQHF. CDR3 coding DNA: TGTGCCAGCAGCTTGGCGGGAGTTGATAGCAATCAGCCCCAGCATTTT. The chain is built from TRBV5-8 and TRBJ1-5; D remains ambiguous. Trimming took off 0 bases at V and 0 bases at J, with 10 bases between the two ends. Germline assignment: CDR1 SGHTS and CDR2 YDEGEE. CDR3 length: 16 amino acids.

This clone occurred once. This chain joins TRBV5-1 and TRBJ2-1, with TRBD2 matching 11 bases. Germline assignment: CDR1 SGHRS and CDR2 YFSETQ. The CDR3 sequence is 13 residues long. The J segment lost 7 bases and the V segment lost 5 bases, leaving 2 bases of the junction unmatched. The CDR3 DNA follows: TGCGCCAGCAGTTGGACTAGCGGGAATGAGCAGTTCTTC. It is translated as CASSWTSGNEQFF.

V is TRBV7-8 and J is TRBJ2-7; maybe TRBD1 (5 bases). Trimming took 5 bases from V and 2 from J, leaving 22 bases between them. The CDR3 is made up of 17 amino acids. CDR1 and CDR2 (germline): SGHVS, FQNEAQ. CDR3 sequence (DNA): TGTGCCAGCAGCCCTAGAGAAGACGCCAGGGCTCCCTACGAGCAGTACTTC. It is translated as CASSPREDARAPYEQYF.

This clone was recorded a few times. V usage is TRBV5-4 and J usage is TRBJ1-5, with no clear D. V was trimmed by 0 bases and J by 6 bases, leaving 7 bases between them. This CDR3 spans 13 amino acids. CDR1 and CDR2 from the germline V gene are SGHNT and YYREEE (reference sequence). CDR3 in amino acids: CASSLGGGQPQHF. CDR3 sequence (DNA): TGTGCCAGCAGCTTGGGTGGAGGTCAGCCCCAGCATTTT.

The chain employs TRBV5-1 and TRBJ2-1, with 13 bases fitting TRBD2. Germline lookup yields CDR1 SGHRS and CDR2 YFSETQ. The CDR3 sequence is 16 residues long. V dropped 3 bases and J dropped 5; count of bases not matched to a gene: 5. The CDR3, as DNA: TGCGCCAGCAGCTCACAGACTAGCGGGGGGAACAATGAGCAGTTCTTC. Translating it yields CASSSQTSGGNNEQFF.

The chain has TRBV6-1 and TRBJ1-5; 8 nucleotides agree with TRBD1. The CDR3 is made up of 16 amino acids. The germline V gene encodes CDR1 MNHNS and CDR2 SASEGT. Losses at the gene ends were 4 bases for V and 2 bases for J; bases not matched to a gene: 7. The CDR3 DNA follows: TGTGCCAGCAGTGGGACAGGGACGTTAGGCAATCAGCCCCAGCATTTT. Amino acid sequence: CASSGTGTLGNQPQHF.

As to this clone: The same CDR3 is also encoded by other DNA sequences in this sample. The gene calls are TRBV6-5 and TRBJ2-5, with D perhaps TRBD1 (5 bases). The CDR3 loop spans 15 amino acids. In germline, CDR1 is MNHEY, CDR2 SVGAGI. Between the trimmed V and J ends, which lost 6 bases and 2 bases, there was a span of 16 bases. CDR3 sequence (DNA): TGTGCCAGCAGCCCAGGTTGGGGCCTACAAGAGACCCAGTACTTC. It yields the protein CASSPGWGLQETQYF.

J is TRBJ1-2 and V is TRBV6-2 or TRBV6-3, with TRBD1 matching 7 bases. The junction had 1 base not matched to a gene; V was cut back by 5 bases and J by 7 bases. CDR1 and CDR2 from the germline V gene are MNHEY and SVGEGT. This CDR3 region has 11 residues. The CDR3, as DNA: TGTGCCAGCAGTACAGGGGTTGGCTACACCTTC. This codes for CASSTGVGYTF.

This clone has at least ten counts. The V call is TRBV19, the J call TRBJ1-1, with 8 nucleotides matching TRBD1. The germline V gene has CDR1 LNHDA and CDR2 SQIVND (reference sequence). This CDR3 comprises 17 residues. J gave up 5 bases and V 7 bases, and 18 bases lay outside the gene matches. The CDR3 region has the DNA TGTGCCAGTAAGAAGGCCGTCGGACAGGGTCGGGGAACTGAAGCTTTCTTT. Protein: CASKKAVGQGRGTEAFF.

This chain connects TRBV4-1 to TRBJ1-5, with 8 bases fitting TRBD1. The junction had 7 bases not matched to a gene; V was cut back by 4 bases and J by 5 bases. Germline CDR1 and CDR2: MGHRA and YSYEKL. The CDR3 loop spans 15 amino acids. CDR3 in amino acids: CASSRGGQGDQPQHF. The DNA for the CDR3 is TGCGCCAGCAGCCGGGGAGGACAGGGCGATCAGCCCCAGCATTTT.

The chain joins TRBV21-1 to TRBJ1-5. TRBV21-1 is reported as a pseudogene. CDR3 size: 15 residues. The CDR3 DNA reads TGTGCCAGCAGCAATGCAACGGGGGGCTGTTGGCCCCAGCATTTT. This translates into CASSNATGGCWPQHF.

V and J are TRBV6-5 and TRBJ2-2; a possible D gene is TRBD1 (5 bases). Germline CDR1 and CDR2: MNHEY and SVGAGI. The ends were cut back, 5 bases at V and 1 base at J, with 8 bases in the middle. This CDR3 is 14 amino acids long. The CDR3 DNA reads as TGTGCCAGCAGTCCAGGACAGAACACCGGGGAGCTGTTTTTT. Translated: CASSPGQNTGELFF.

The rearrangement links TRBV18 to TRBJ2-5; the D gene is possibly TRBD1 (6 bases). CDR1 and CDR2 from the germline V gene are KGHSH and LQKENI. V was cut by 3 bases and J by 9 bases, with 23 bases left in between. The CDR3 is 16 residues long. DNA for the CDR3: TGTGCCAGCTCACCGGTCCTCCAGGGGAAGGGGGATGCCCAGTACTTC. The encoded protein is CASSPVLQGKGDAQYF.

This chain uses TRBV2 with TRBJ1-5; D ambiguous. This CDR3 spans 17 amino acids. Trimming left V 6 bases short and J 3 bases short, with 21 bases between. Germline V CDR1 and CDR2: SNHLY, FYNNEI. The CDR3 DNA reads TGTGCCAGCAGACCCCTCATGTCTACAGATAACAATCAGCCCCAGCATTTT. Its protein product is CASRPLMSTDNNQPQHF.

CDR3 nucleotide sequence: TGTGCCAGCAGTCCGGGACAGGGTCACGAGCAGTACTTC. It yields the protein CASSPGQGHEQYF. This chain connects TRBV12-3 or TRBV12-4 to TRBJ2-7; 9 bases map to TRBD1. The CDR3 is made up of 13 amino acids. Losses at the gene ends were 5 bases for V and 5 bases for J; bases not matched to a gene: 4.

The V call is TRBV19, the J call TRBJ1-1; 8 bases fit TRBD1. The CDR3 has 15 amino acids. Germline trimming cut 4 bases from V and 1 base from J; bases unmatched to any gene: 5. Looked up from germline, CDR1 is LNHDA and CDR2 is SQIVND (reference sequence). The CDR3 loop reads CASSTYDRGNTEAFF. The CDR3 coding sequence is TGTGCCAGTAGTACCTATGACAGGGGGAACACTGAAGCTTTCTTT.

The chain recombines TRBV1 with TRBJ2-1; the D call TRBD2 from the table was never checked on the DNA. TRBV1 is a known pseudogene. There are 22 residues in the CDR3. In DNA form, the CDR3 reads TGCACCAGCAGCCCGCAAATACGACTAGCGGGGGGCCACACGAGCTCCTACAATGAGCAGTTCTTC. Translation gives CTSSPQIRLAGGHTSSYNEQFF.